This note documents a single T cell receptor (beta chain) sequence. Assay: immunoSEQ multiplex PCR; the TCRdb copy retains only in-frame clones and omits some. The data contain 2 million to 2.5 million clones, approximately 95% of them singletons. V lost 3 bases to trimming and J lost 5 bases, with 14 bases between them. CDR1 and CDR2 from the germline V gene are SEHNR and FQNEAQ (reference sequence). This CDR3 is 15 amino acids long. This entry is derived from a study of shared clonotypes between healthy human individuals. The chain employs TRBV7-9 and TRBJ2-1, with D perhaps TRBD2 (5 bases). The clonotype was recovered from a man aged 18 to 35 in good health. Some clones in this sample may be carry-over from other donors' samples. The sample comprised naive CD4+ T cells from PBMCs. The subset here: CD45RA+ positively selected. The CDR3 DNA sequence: TGTGCCAGCAGCTTGGCTCTCGGGGTAGACAATGAGCAGTTCTTC. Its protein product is CASSLALGVDNEQFF.